This passage covers 8 T cell receptor beta chains from one sample sequenced in a study of blood T cell repertoires in COVID-19. Measured with immunoSEQ multiplex PCR; TCRdb has only the in-frame clones, and not every one. The data contain around 420,000 clones, 88% of them seen just once; the ten biggest clones take up approximately 2.1%. Sequencing input: PBMCs or T cells enriched from blood (not recorded which). These receptors were taken from a woman aged 40 to 49 with acute COVID-19.

The V and J genes are TRBV7-8 and TRBJ2-7; perhaps TRBD2 as D (6 bases). This CDR3 has 15 residues. Trimming took off 0 bases at V and 1 base at J, with 10 bases between the two ends. CDR1 and CDR2 (germline): SGHVS, FQNEAQ. CDR3 protein: CASSLAGGYSYEQYF. The CDR3 nucleotides are TGTGCCAGCAGCTTAGCGGGGGGATATTCCTACGAGCAGTACTTC.

The V and J genes are TRBV6-2 or TRBV6-3 and TRBJ1-1; the D gene is possibly TRBD1 (6 bases). V lost 0 bases and J 4 bases, leaving 15 bases between the germline ends. This CDR3 spans 16 amino acids. From germline, CDR1 is MNHEY and CDR2 SVGEGT. The CDR3 region has the DNA TGTGCCAGCAGTTACTCGATATCAGGGGTAGCCACTGAAGCTTTCTTT. Translating gives CASSYSISGVATEAFF.

V is TRBV7-8 and J is TRBJ1-4, with 9 positions matching TRBD1. The V gene end was trimmed by 4 bases and the J gene end by 7 bases; junction bases not matched to a gene: 7. This CDR3 region has 15 residues. Germline V gene sequence: CDR1 SGHVS, CDR2 FQNEAQ. CDR3 residues: CASSSTGGIGEKLFF. The CDR3 DNA is TGTGCCAGCAGCTCTACAGGGGGCATCGGTGAAAAACTGTTTTTT.

The chain carries TRBV12-3 or TRBV12-4 and TRBJ1-1; a possible D gene is TRBD1 (6 bases). The ends were cut back, 7 bases at V and 3 bases at J, with 12 bases in the middle. The CDR3 is 13 amino acids. The CDR3 coding sequence is TGTGCCAGCACTCGAAGGGGGTACACTGAAGCTTTCTTT. As protein: CASTRRGYTEAFF.

V usage is TRBV18 and J usage is TRBJ1-2; 7 bases agree with TRBD1. The ends lost 3 bases at V and 3 bases at J; junction bases unmatched: 7. The CDR3 totals 15 residues. Per the germline V gene, CDR1 is KGHSH and CDR2 is LQKENI. In nucleotides, the CDR3 is TGTGCCAGCTCACCCCTTGCCGGGACAGACTATGGCTACACCTTC. It codes for CASSPLAGTDYGYTF.

This clone came up once. J is TRBJ2-1 and V is TRBV19, with 10 positions matching TRBD1. V lost 3 bases, J lost 7 bases, and 6 bases stayed unmatched. From germline, CDR1 is LNHDA and CDR2 SQIVND (reference sequence). The CDR3 covers 15 residues. The CDR3 DNA reads as TGTGCCAGTAGTATGGGGACAGGGGAAGGGAATGAGCAGTTCTTC. It encodes CASSMGTGEGNEQFF. The whole variable domain, remainder taken from reference TRBV19 and TRBJ2-1, is DGGITQSPKYLFRKEGQNVTLSCEQNLNHDAMYWYRQDPGQGLRLIYYSQIVNDFQKGDIAEGYSVSREKKESFPLTVTSAQKNPTAFYLCASSMGTGEGNEQFFGPGTRLTVL.

The chain recombines TRBV7-8 with TRBJ2-1; D possibly corresponds to TRBD2 (6 bases). V was shortened by 5 bases and J by 1 base, with 12 bases between the two germline ends. The CDR3 sequence is 15 residues long. Germline CDR1 reads SGHVS; CDR2 reads FQNEAQ. This CDR3 is CASSHPGSSYNEQFF. The CDR3 DNA reads TGTGCCAGCAGCCACCCCGGGAGTTCCTACAATGAGCAGTTCTTC.

The chain links TRBV5-1 to TRBJ1-2; TRBD1 is a possible D gene (6 bases). This CDR3 contains 14 residues. Deletions cut 0 bases from V and 7 bases from J, with 13 bases between. Per germline, CDR1 SGHRS and CDR2 YFSETQ. The CDR3 DNA follows: TGCGCCAGCAGCTTGGCAGGGGAAGGGTCTGGCTACACCTTC. Amino acid sequence: CASSLAGEGSGYTF.